The subject of this entry is one TCR beta chain. Only Caucasian adults living in Nashville, Tennessee served as donors. The sample is drawn from a study of shared clonotypes between healthy human individuals. The CDR3 spans 13 residues. Between the trimmed V and J ends, which lost 5 bases and 6 bases, there was a span of 13 bases. Germline-derived CDR1 and CDR2 are SGHAT and FQNNGV. A deep-level run was used for the assay. Data came from immunoSEQ multiplex PCR; TCRdb stores just in-frame clones and leaves some out. The sample consists of around 350,000 clones, roughly 70% of them appearing once. The chain joins TRBV11-2 to TRBJ1-2; D gene unclear. Sequencing was done on a sample of memory CD4+ T cells sorted from blood. The sample's subset: CD45RA-negative fraction. The clonotype originates from a man aged 25 to 40 in good health. The CDR3 region has the DNA TGTGCCAGCAGCCACAACGTGGGAGATGGCTACACCTTC. Protein sequence: CASSHNVGDGYTF.